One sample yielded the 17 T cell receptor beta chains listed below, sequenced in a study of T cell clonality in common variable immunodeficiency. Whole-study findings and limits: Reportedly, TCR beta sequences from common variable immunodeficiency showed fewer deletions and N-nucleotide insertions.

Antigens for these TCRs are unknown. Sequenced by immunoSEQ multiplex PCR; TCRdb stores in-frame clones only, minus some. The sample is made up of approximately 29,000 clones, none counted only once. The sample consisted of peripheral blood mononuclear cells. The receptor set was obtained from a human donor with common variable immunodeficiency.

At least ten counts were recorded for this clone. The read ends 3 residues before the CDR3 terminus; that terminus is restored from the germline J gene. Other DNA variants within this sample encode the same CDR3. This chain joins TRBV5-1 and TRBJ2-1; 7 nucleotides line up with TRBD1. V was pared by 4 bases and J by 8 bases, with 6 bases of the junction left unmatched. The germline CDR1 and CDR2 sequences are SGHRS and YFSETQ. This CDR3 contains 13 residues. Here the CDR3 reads CASSPQGLDEQFF. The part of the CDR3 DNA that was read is TGCGCCAGCAGCCCACAGGGGCTTGATGAG.

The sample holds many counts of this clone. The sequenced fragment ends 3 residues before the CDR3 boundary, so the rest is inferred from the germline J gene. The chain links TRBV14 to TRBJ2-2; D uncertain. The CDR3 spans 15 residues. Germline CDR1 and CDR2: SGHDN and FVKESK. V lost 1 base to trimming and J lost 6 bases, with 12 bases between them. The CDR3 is CASSQVKGWSGELFF. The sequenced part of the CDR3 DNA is TGTGCCAGCAGCCAAGTAAAGGGTTGGTCCGGGGAG.

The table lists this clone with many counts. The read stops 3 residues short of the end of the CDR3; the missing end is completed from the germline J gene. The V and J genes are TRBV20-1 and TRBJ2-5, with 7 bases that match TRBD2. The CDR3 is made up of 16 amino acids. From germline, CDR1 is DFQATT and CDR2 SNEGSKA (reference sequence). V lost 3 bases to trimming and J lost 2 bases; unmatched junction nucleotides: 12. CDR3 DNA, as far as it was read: TGCAGTGCTAGTGTCCCTAGCGGAAAAAATCAAGAGACC. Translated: CSASVPSGKNQET. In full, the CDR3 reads CSASVPSGKNQETQYF.

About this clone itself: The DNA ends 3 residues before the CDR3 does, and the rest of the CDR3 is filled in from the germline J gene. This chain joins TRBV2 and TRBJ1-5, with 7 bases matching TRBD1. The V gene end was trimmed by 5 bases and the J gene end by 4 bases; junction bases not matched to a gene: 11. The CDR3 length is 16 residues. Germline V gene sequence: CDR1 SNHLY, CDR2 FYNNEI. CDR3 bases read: TGTGCCAGCAGTCGGGACAGCCTGTATGGGAATCAGCCC. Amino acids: CASSRDSLYGNQP. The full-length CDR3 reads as CASSRDSLYGNQPQHF. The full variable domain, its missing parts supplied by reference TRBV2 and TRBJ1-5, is EPEVTQTPSHQVTQMGQEVILRCVPISNHLYFYWYRQILGQKVEFLVSFYNNEISEKSEIFDDQFSVERPDGSNFTLKIRSTKLEDSAMYFCASSRDSLYGNQPQHFGDGTRLSIL.

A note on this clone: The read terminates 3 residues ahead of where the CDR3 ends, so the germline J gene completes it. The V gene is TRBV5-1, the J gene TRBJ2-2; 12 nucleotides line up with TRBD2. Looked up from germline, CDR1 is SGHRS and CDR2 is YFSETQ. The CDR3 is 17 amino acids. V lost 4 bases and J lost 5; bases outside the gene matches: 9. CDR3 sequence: CASSPRLAGVTTGELFF. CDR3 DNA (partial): TGCGCCAGCAGCCCAAGACTAGCGGGAGTTACTACCGGGGAG.

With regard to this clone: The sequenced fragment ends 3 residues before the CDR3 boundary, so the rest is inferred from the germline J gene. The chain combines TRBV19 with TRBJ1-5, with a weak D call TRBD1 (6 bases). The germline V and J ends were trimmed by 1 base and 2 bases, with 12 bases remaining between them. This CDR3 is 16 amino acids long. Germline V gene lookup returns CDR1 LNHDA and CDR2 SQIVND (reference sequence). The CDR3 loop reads CASSIGAGVGNQPQHF. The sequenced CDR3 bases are TGTGCCAGTAGTATAGGGGCAGGGGTAGGCAATCAGCCC.

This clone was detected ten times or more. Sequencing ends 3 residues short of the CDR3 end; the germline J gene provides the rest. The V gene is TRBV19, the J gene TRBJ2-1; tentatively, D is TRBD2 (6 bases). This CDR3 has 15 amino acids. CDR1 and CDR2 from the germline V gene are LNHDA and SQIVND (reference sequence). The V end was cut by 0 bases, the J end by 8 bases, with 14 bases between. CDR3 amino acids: CASSIDGTSYDEQFF. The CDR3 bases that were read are TGTGCCAGTAGTATAGATGGGACTTCATACGATGAG.

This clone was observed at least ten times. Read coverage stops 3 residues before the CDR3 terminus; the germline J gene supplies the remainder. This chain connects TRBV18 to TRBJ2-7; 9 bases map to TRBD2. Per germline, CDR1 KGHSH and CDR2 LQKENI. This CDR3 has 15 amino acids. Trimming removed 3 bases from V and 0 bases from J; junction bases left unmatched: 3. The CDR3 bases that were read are TGTGCCAGCTCACCGGCGACTAGCGGCTCCTACGAG. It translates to CASSPATSGSYE. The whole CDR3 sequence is CASSPATSGSYEQYF.

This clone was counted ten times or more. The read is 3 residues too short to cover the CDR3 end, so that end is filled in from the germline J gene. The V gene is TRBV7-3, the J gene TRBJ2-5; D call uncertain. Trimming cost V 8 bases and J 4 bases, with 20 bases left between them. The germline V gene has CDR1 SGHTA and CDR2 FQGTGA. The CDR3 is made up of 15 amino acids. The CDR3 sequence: CASRQSGAKGETQYF. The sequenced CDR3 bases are TGTGCCAGCCGTCAATCAGGTGCGAAGGGAGAGACC.

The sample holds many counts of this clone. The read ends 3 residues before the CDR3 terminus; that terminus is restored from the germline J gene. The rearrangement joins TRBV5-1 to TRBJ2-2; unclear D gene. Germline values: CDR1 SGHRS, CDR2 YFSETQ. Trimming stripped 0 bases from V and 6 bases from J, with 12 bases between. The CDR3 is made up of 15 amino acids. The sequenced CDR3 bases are TGCGCCAGCAGCTTGGCGATAAAGCCACCCGGGGAG. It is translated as CASSLAIKPPGE. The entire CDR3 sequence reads CASSLAIKPPGELFF.

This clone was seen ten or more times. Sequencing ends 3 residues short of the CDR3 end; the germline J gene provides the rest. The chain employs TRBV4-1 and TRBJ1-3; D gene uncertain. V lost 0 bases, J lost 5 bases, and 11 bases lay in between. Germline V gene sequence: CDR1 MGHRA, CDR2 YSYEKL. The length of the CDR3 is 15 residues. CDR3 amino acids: CASSQDEGLRNTIYF. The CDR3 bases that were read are TGCGCCAGCAGCCAAGATGAAGGGCTAAGAAACACC.

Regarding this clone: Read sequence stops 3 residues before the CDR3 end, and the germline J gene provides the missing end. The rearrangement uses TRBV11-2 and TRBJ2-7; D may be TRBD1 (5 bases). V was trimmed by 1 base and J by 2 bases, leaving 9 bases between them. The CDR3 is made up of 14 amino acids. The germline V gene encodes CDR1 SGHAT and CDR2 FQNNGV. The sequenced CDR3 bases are TGTGCCAGCAGCTTAGCAGGGTTGCCCTACGAG. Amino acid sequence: CASSLAGLPYE. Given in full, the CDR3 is CASSLAGLPYEQYF.

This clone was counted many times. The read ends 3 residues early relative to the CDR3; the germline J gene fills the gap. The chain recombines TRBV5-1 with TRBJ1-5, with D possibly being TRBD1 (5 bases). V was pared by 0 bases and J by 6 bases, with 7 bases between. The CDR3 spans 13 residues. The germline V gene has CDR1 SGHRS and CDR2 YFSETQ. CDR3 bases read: TGCGCCAGCAGCTTGGAAGGGGTTCAGCCC. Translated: CASSLEGVQP. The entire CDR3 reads CASSLEGVQPQHF.

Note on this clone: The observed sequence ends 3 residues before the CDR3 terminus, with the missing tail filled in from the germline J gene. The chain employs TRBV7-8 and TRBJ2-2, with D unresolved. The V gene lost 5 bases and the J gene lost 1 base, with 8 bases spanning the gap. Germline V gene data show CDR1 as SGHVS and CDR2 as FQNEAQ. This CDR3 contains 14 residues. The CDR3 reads CASSPTLNTGELFF. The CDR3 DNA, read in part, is TGTGCCAGCAGCCCGACACTGAACACCGGGGAG.

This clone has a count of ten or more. The CDR3 here is CASIKGQRNQPQHF. The covered CDR3 bases are TGTGCCAGTATAAAGGGACAACGAAATCAGCCC. This chain joins TRBV14 and TRBJ1-5; D may be TRBD1 (6 bases). From the germline J gene comes the end of the CDR3, since the read stops 3 residues before it. Deletions cut 9 bases from V and 4 bases from J, with 16 bases between. Germline V gene data show CDR1 as SGHDN and CDR2 as FVKESK. The CDR3 has 14 residues.

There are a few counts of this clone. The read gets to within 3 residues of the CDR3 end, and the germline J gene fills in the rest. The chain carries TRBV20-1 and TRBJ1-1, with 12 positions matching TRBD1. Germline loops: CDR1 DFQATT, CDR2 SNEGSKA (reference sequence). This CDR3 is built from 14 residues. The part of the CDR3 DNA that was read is TGCAGTGCCGCCGAACCGGGACAGGGGGCAGCA. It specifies CSAAEPGQGAA. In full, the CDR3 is CSAAEPGQGAAAFF.

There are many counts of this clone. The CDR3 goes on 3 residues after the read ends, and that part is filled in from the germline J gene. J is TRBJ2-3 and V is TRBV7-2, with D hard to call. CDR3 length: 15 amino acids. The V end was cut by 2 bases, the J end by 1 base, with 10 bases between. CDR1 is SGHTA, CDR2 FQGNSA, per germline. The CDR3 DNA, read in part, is TGTGCCAGCAGCTTATCTCCCGTTGGCACAGATACG. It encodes CASSLSPVGTDT. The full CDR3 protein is CASSLSPVGTDTQYF.